This is a list of T cell receptor beta chains from one sample in a study of blood T cell repertoires in COVID-19. Produced via immunoSEQ multiplex PCR; TCRdb's table is partial and in-frame only. The sample has about 50,000 clones, more than 75% seen once. Sequenced input: peripheral blood. The receptors originated from a man aged 50 to 60 with active or convalescent COVID-19. CDR3s include the opening cysteine and the closing phenylalanine or tryptophan. D genes are given only for firm matches. The size of a clone is reported for some rows only, either as once, few or many, or as a class for expanded clones.

CDR3 protein: CAGGRTLYTF; CDR3 DNA: TGTGCCGGAGGCCGGACTCTCTACACCTTC; D gene: -; clone size: -; V gene: TRBV30; J gene: TRBJ1-2
CDR3 protein: CSVDRSGQGTDTQYF; CDR3 DNA: TGCAGCGTTGATCGCTCGGGACAGGGCACAGATACGCAGTATTTT; D gene: TRBD1; clone size: -; V gene: TRBV29-1; J gene: TRBJ2-3
CDR3 protein: CASSEASGLNYGYTF; CDR3 DNA: TGTGCCAGCAGTGAAGCGAGCGGGCTTAACTATGGCTACACCTTC; D gene: -; clone size: -; V gene: TRBV6-1; J gene: TRBJ1-2
CDR3 protein: CASSLTGLNTEAFF; CDR3 DNA: TGCGCCAGCAGCTTGACAGGTTTGAACACTGAAGCTTTCTTT; D gene: -; clone size: once; V gene: TRBV5-1; J gene: TRBJ1-1
CDR3 protein: CSVNMGTGDQPQHF; CDR3 DNA: TGCAGCGTTAACATGGGGACAGGGGATCAGCCCCAGCATTTT; D gene: TRBD1; clone size: -; V gene: TRBV29-1; J gene: TRBJ1-5
CDR3 protein: CAWNTGGEQYF; CDR3 DNA: TGTGCCTGGAACACAGGGGGCGAGCAGTACTTC; D gene: TRBD1; clone size: -; V gene: TRBV30; J gene: TRBJ2-7
CDR3 protein: CASSAGPAGFTGNTIYF; CDR3 DNA: TGTGCCAGCAGCGCAGGACCTGCAGGGTTTACTGGAAACACCATATATTTT; D gene: -; clone size: -; V gene: TRBV9; J gene: TRBJ1-3
CDR3 protein: CASSPPGQAELFF; CDR3 DNA: TGTGCCAGCAGCCCCCCCGGACAGGCTGAGCTGTTTTTT; D gene: TRBD1; clone size: -; V gene: TRBV5-4; J gene: TRBJ2-2
CDR3 protein: CASSYGTGYEQYF; CDR3 DNA: TGTGCCAGCAGTTACGGGACAGGCTACGAGCAGTACTTC; D gene: TRBD1; clone size: -; V gene: TRBV6-5; J gene: TRBJ2-7
CDR3 protein: CASSLAGSTDTQYF; CDR3 DNA: TGTGCCAGCAGCCTAGCGGGGAGCACAGATACGCAGTATTTT; D gene: TRBD2; clone size: -; V gene: TRBV11-3; J gene: TRBJ2-3
CDR3 protein: CASSFGTSGFNEQFF; CDR3 DNA: TGTGCCAGCAGCTTCGGGACTAGCGGATTCAATGAGCAGTTCTTC; D gene: TRBD2; clone size: -; V gene: TRBV5-6; J gene: TRBJ2-1
CDR3 protein: CATQDNEQYF; CDR3 DNA: TGTGCCACCCAAGACAACGAGCAGTACTTC; D gene: -; clone size: -; V gene: TRBV10-3; J gene: TRBJ2-7
CDR3 protein: CATRETGGSYEQYF; CDR3 DNA: TGTGCCACCAGGGAGACCGGTGGATCCTACGAGCAGTACTTC; D gene: -; clone size: -; V gene: TRBV15; J gene: TRBJ2-7
CDR3 protein: CAWTGGTSGVETQYF; CDR3 DNA: TGTGCCTGGACCGGAGGGACTAGCGGGGTAGAGACCCAGTACTTC; D gene: TRBD2; clone size: -; V gene: TRBV30; J gene: TRBJ2-5
CDR3 protein: CASSWTGGAENTIYF; CDR3 DNA: TGCGCCAGCAGCTGGACAGGGGGCGCAGAAAACACCATATATTTT; D gene: TRBD1; clone size: few; V gene: TRBV5-1; J gene: TRBJ1-3
CDR3 protein: CASSQGRLTSGGTESLGWTQYF; CDR3 DNA: TGTGCCAGCAGCCAAGGGAGATTGACTAGCGGGGGGACCGAATCACTTGGGTGGACCCAGTACTTC; D gene: TRBD2; clone size: few; V gene: TRBV13; J gene: TRBJ2-5
CDR3 protein: CASRLAGGPTYEQYF; CDR3 DNA: TGTGCCAGCAGACTAGCGGGAGGGCCCACCTACGAGCAGTACTTC; D gene: TRBD2; clone size: -; V gene: TRBV7-2; J gene: TRBJ2-7
CDR3 protein: CASSGLDSFGEQYF; CDR3 DNA: TGTGCCAGTAGTGGCCTGGACTCTTTTGGGGAGCAGTACTTC; D gene: -; clone size: once; V gene: TRBV19; J gene: TRBJ2-7
CDR3 protein: CAIRQGVNYGYTF; CDR3 DNA: TGTGCCATCAGGCAGGGGGTTAACTATGGCTACACCTTC; D gene: TRBD1; clone size: -; V gene: TRBV10-3; J gene: TRBJ1-2
CDR3 protein: CASSRLVQETQYF; CDR3 DNA: TGTGCCAGCAGCAGACTAGTCCAAGAGACCCAGTACTTC; D gene: -; clone size: -; V gene: TRBV27; J gene: TRBJ2-5
CDR3 protein: CASTLQGYTEAFF; CDR3 DNA: TGTGCCAGCACCCTTCAGGGGTACACTGAAGCTTTCTTT; D gene: -; clone size: few; V gene: TRBV7-2; J gene: TRBJ1-1
CDR3 protein: CASRTTGRDSGEQFF; CDR3 DNA: TGTGCCAGCAGAACGACGGGACGGGACTCGGGGGAGCAGTTCTTC; D gene: -; clone size: -; V gene: TRBV3-1/TRBV3-2; J gene: TRBJ2-1
CDR3 protein: CAISAIDGELFF; CDR3 DNA: TGTGCCATCAGTGCGATAGATGGGGAGCTGTTTTTT; D gene: -; clone size: -; V gene: TRBV10-3; J gene: TRBJ2-2
CDR3 protein: CASSSRPSGYTGELFF; CDR3 DNA: TGTGCCAGCAGCTCCCGGCCTAGCGGCTACACCGGGGAGCTGTTTTTT; D gene: TRBD2; clone size: -; V gene: TRBV5-6; J gene: TRBJ2-2
CDR3 protein: CASAAAGGATDTQYF; CDR3 DNA: TGTGCCAGCGCCGCTGCAGGAGGGGCCACAGATACGCAGTATTTT; D gene: -; clone size: -; V gene: TRBV2; J gene: TRBJ2-3
CDR3 protein: CASSIEGPTDTQYF; CDR3 DNA: TGTGCCAGTAGTATCGAGGGTCCCACAGATACGCAGTATTTT; D gene: -; clone size: -; V gene: TRBV19; J gene: TRBJ2-3
CDR3 protein: CASRTVPNTEAFF; CDR3 DNA: TGTGCCAGTCGGACAGTCCCGAACACTGAAGCTTTCTTT; D gene: -; clone size: -; V gene: TRBV19; J gene: TRBJ1-1
CDR3 protein: CATNRGLGSPLHF; CDR3 DNA: TGTGCCACAAACAGGGGGCTCGGTTCACCCCTCCACTTT; D gene: TRBD1; clone size: -; V gene: TRBV19; J gene: TRBJ1-6
CDR3 protein: CASRSRANYGYTF; CDR3 DNA: TGTGCCAGCAGATCCCGAGCTAACTATGGCTACACCTTC; D gene: -; clone size: few; V gene: TRBV2; J gene: TRBJ1-2
CDR3 protein: CSARTGGKAEAFF; CDR3 DNA: TGCAGCGCTCGGACAGGGGGCAAGGCTGAAGCTTTCTTT; D gene: TRBD1; clone size: -; V gene: TRBV29-1; J gene: TRBJ1-1
CDR3 protein: CASSLGQNNQPQHF; CDR3 DNA: TGTGCCAGCAGCTTAGGACAGAACAATCAGCCCCAGCATTTT; D gene: -; clone size: -; V gene: TRBV11-2; J gene: TRBJ1-5
CDR3 protein: CASSQVENEKLFF; CDR3 DNA: TGTGCCAGCAGCCAAGTCGAGAATGAAAAACTGTTTTTT; D gene: -; clone size: -; V gene: TRBV3-1/TRBV3-2; J gene: TRBJ1-4
CDR3 protein: CASSQSSWGDTEAFF; CDR3 DNA: TGCGCCAGCAGCCAGTCAAGTTGGGGGGACACTGAAGCTTTCTTT; D gene: -; clone size: few; V gene: TRBV10-2; J gene: TRBJ1-1
CDR3 protein: CASSVGTSRETQYF; CDR3 DNA: TGCGCCAGCAGTGTCGGGACTAGTAGGGAGACCCAGTACTTC; D gene: TRBD2; clone size: -; V gene: TRBV5-1; J gene: TRBJ2-5
CDR3 protein: CASSKQSGRIYEQYF; CDR3 DNA: TGTGCCAGTTCTAAACAGAGCGGGAGGATCTACGAGCAGTACTTC; D gene: TRBD2; clone size: many; V gene: TRBV27; J gene: TRBJ2-7
CDR3 protein: CASSSQGGSNTGELFF; CDR3 DNA: TGTGCCAGCAGTTCCCAGGGGGGATCGAACACCGGGGAGCTGTTTTTT; D gene: -; clone size: -; V gene: TRBV27; J gene: TRBJ2-2
CDR3 protein: CASGLGSAGVHGELFF; CDR3 DNA: TGTGCTAGTGGTTTGGGCTCAGCGGGGGTCCACGGGGAGCTGTTTTTT; D gene: TRBD2; clone size: -; V gene: TRBV12-5; J gene: TRBJ2-2
CDR3 protein: CASSLRLAETSGANVLTF; CDR3 DNA: TGTGCCAGCAGCCTTCGACTAGCGGAAACCTCTGGGGCCAACGTCCTGACTTTC; D gene: TRBD2; clone size: -; V gene: TRBV9; J gene: TRBJ2-6
CDR3 protein: CASSLDHRAGRGEQYF; CDR3 DNA: TGCGCCAGCAGCTTGGATCACCGAGCGGGGAGAGGGGAGCAGTACTTC; D gene: TRBD2; clone size: -; V gene: TRBV5-1; J gene: TRBJ2-7
CDR3 protein: CASSLEVRVTGELFF; CDR3 DNA: TGCGCCAGCAGCTTGGAAGTCAGGGTTACCGGGGAGCTGTTTTTT; D gene: -; clone size: -; V gene: TRBV5-1; J gene: TRBJ2-2
CDR3 protein: CASSLPDRVQETQYF; CDR3 DNA: TGTGCCAGCAGCCTCCCTGACAGGGTACAAGAGACCCAGTACTTC; D gene: TRBD1; clone size: -; V gene: TRBV5-8; J gene: TRBJ2-5
CDR3 protein: CAISFPGGSANYGYTF; CDR3 DNA: TGTGCCATCTCTTTCCCAGGGGGCTCGGCTAACTATGGCTACACCTTC; D gene: TRBD1; clone size: once; V gene: TRBV10-3; J gene: TRBJ1-2
CDR3 protein: CAWSDEGNYGYTF; CDR3 DNA: TGTGCCTGGAGCGACGAGGGTAACTATGGCTACACCTTC; D gene: -; clone size: few; V gene: TRBV30; J gene: TRBJ1-2
CDR3 protein: CAISEGGQVGTQYF; CDR3 DNA: TGTGCCATCAGTGAGGGAGGACAGGTCGGTACGCAGTATTTT; D gene: TRBD1; clone size: few; V gene: TRBV10-3; J gene: TRBJ2-3
CDR3 protein: CSVEAGDEQYF; CDR3 DNA: TGCAGCGTTGAGGCAGGGGACGAGCAGTACTTC; D gene: -; clone size: -; V gene: TRBV29-1; J gene: TRBJ2-7
CDR3 protein: CASRGTVDQGTQYF; CDR3 DNA: TGTGCCAGTAGGGGGACAGTAGACCAGGGTACGCAGTATTTT; D gene: TRBD1; clone size: -; V gene: TRBV19; J gene: TRBJ2-3
CDR3 protein: CASSPLGRGESETQYF; CDR3 DNA: TGTGCCAGTAGCCCTCTTGGACGGGGGGAATCAGAGACCCAGTACTTC; D gene: TRBD2; clone size: -; V gene: TRBV19; J gene: TRBJ2-5
CDR3 protein: CASSVGNRDYGYTF; CDR3 DNA: TGTGCCAGCAGCGTAGGGAACAGGGACTATGGCTACACCTTC; D gene: -; clone size: -; V gene: TRBV9; J gene: TRBJ1-2
CDR3 protein: CASSPWAGDGTDTQYF; CDR3 DNA: TGTGCCAGCAGCCCCTGGGCGGGAGACGGCACAGATACGCAGTATTTT; D gene: TRBD2; clone size: -; V gene: TRBV4-2; J gene: TRBJ2-3
CDR3 protein: CSASPDRGRYNEQFF; CDR3 DNA: TGCAGTGCTAGTCCGGACAGGGGCAGGTACAATGAGCAGTTCTTC; D gene: TRBD1; clone size: -; V gene: TRBV20-1; J gene: TRBJ2-1
CDR3 protein: CASSLRGTRGNEQFF; CDR3 DNA: TGTGCCAGCAGCCTTCGAGGGACGCGGGGCAATGAGCAGTTCTTC; D gene: -; clone size: -; V gene: TRBV5-8; J gene: TRBJ2-1